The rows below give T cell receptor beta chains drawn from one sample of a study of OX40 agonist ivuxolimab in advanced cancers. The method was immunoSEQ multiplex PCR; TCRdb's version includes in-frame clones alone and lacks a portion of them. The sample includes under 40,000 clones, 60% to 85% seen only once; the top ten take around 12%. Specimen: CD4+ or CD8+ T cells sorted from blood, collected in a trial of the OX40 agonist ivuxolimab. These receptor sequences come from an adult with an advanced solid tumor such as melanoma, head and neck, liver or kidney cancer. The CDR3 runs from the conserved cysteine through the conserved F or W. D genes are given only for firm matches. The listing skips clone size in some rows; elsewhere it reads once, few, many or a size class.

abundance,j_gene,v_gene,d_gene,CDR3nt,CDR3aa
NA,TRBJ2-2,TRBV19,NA,TGTGCCAGTAGTATAGGGACATTTGGCGGGGAGCTGTTTTTT,CASSIGTFGGELFF
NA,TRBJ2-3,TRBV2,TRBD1,TGTGCCAGCACCCCCCTGGGGACAGGGATGATTTGGGGCACAGATACGCAGTATTTT,CASTPLGTGMIWGTDTQYF
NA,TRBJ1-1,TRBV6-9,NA,TGTGCCAGCAGTTACTACGGGGGCTCTGAAGCTTTCTTT,CASSYYGGSEAFF
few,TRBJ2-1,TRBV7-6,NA,TGTGCCAGCAGCTGGGAGCAGGCCAATGAGCAGTTCTTC,CASSWEQANEQFF
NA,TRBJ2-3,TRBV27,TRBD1,TGTGCCAGCAGGCGGACAGGGGCCACAGATACGCAGTATTTT,CASRRTGATDTQYF
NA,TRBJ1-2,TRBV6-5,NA,TGTGCCAGCAGTTCCGGGCCTCCAAGAGATGGCTACACCTTC,CASSSGPPRDGYTF
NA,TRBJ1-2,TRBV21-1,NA,TGTGCCAGCAGCAAAAATGCCCCGGGGCGCGACCGCGACACCTTC,CASSKNAPGRDRDTF
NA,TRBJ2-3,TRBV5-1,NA,TGCGCCAGCAGCTTCCCGGACTCCACAGATACGCAGTATTTT,CASSFPDSTDTQYF
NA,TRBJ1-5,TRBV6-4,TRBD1,TGTGCCAGCAGTCCTACAGGGGGCAAGCAGCCCCAGCATTTT,CASSPTGGKQPQHF
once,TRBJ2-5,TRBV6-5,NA,TGTGCCAGCAGTTTAGAGACCCAGTACTTC,CASSLETQYF
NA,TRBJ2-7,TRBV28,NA,TGTGCCAGCAGTTTCGAAGTAGGAGAGCAGTACTTC,CASSFEVGEQYF
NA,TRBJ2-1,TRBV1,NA,TGCACCAGCAGCCCACACGAACTAGCGGGAGGACCTACCAAGCAGTTCTTC,CTSSPHELAGGPTKQFF
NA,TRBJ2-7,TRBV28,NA,TGTGCCAGCAGTTTAACTATTTCCTACGAGCAGTACTTC,CASSLTISYEQYF
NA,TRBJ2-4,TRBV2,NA,TGTGCCAGCAGCTCACCGACAGGTGCTCTAGCCAAAAACATTCAGTACTTC,CASSSPTGALAKNIQYF
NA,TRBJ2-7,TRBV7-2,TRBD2,TGTGCCAGCAGCTCGTACGCTGGTAAGCGGGAACGCGAGCAGTACTTC,CASSSYAGKREREQYF
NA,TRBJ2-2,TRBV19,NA,TGTGCCAGTAGTATTCAAGGGGGAGGCGGTGTCACCGGGGAGCTGTTTTTT,CASSIQGGGGVTGELFF
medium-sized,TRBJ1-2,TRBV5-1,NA,TGCGCCAGCAGCTCTCAGACGAACTATGGCTACACCTTC,CASSSQTNYGYTF
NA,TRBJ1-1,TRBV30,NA,TGTGCCTGGAGTGTTCGCATTCTAGCAGCAGGGCTGGAAGCTTTCTTT,CAWSVRILAAGLEAFF
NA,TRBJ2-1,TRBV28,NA,TGTGCCAGCACTCCAGGGAACTACAATGAGCAGTTCTTC,CASTPGNYNEQFF
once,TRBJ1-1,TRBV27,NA,TGTGCCAGCCTTCGCCCCGGGGCCGGGAACACTGAAGCTTTCTTT,CASLRPGAGNTEAFF
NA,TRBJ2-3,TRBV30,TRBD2,TGTGCCTGGAGCGGGAGGTTCACAGATACGCAGTATTTT,CAWSGRFTDTQYF
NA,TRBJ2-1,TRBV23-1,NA,TGCGCCAGCGGGGAGGCACAATGCGATGAGCAGTTCTTC,CASGEAQCDEQFF
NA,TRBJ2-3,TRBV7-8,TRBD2,TGTGCCAGCAGCTTCAGGACATTCCTCGGACTAGCGGGAGAATTGGATACGCAGTATTTT,CASSFRTFLGLAGELDTQYF
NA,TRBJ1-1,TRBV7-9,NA,TGTGCCAGCAGCTTTACAGGGAGCGGGAACACTGAAGCTTTCTTT,CASSFTGSGNTEAFF
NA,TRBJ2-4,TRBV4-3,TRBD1,TGCGCCAGCAGCCTACAGGGGTCCCAAAACATTCAGTACTTC,CASSLQGSQNIQYF
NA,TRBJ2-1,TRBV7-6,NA,TGTGCCAGCAGCTTAGGGCTAGCGAACCCCTACAATGAGCAGTTCTTC,CASSLGLANPYNEQFF
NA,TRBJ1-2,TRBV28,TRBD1,TGTGCCAGCAGTATAGGTCCGGGACAGGGCGTCGGCTACACCTTC,CASSIGPGQGVGYTF
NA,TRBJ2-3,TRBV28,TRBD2,TGTGCCAGCAGCTCCTCTCTAGCGGATCGCGGTACGCAGTATTTT,CASSSSLADRGTQYF
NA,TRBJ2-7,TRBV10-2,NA,TGCGCCAGCAGTGAGGGGGGCCTCAGCTCCTACGAGCAGTACTTC,CASSEGGLSSYEQYF
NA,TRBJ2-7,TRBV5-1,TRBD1,TGCGCCAGCAGCTGGATGGACAGGGTAAACTACGAGCAGTACTTC,CASSWMDRVNYEQYF
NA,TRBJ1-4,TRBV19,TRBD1,TGTGCCAGTAGTATCGGGACAGGGGTGCGGATGAATGAAAAACTGTTTTTT,CASSIGTGVRMNEKLFF
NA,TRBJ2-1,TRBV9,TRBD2,TGTGCCAGCAGCGTAGAGGGACTAGTCCCCTACAATGAGCAGTTCTTC,CASSVEGLVPYNEQFF
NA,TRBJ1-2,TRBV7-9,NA,TGTGCCATCAGAGGACCGGAGGGCTATGGCTACACCTTC,CAIRGPEGYGYTF
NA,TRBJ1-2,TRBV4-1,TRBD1,TGCGCCAGCAGCGGACAGGGTTACTATGGCTACACCTTC,CASSGQGYYGYTF